These 18 T cell receptor beta chains originate from one sample sequenced in a study of blood T cell repertoires in COVID-19. Sequenced by immunoSEQ multiplex PCR; TCRdb stores in-frame clones only, minus some. The sample shows some 96,000 clones, roughly nine tenths of them seen only once. Sequenced: peripheral blood. These receptors all stem from a man between 45 and 60 years old with acute or convalescent COVID-19.

V is TRBV6-5 and J is TRBJ1-2; 7 nucleotides align to TRBD1. The ends lost 6 bases at V and 3 bases at J; junction bases unmatched: 7. Per the germline V gene, CDR1 is MNHEY and CDR2 is SVGAGI. This CDR3 spans 14 amino acids. CDR3 protein: CASRRTGGDYGYTF. The DNA for the CDR3 is TGTGCCAGCAGACGGACAGGAGGTGACTATGGCTACACCTTC.

CDR3 coding DNA: TGTGCCAGCAGCGTAACAGGCTTCACTGAAGCTTTCTTT. It translates to CASSVTGFTEAFF. The genes are TRBV12-3 or TRBV12-4 and TRBJ1-1, with D possibly matching TRBD1 (5 bases). The length of the CDR3 is 13 residues. Trimming took 6 bases from V and 4 from J, leaving 12 bases between them.

The chain recombines TRBV6-5 with TRBJ1-1, with D unclear. The V end lost 6 bases, the J end lost 0 bases, and 14 bases lay between the germline ends. Germline V lookup: CDR1 MNHEY, CDR2 SVGAGI. CDR3 length: 15 amino acids. CDR3 DNA: TGTGCCAGCAGGAACCAACTTTTTATGAACACTGAAGCTTTCTTT. Protein sequence: CASRNQLFMNTEAFF.

The CDR3 region has the DNA TGTGCCAGCAGTCTGGACTGGATGGGAAATTCACCCCTCCACTTT. Protein: CASSLDWMGNSPLHF. The chain couples TRBV27 to TRBJ1-6, with unresolved D. V lost 5 bases and J 7 bases, leaving 15 bases between the germline ends. CDR1 is MNHEY and CDR2 is SMNVEV in the germline V gene (reference sequence). The CDR3 spans 15 residues.

This clone showed up just once. This sequence joins TRBV5-4 and TRBJ1-1; possibly TRBD1 for D (5 bases). The CDR3 sequence is 15 residues long. The V end was cut by 1 base, the J end by 4 bases, with 14 bases between. CDR1 SGHNT and CDR2 YYREEE come from the germline V gene (reference sequence). The chain's CDR3 is CASSLPQGFGTEAFF. DNA for the CDR3: TGTGCCAGCAGCTTGCCCCAGGGTTTCGGCACTGAAGCTTTCTTT.

The chain has TRBV10-1 and TRBJ1-6; tentative D call: TRBD1 (5 bases). V was pared by 0 bases and J by 6 bases, with 9 bases between. CDR3 length equals 15 residues. CDR1 WNHNN and CDR2 SYGVQD come from the germline V gene (reference sequence). The CDR3 region is CASSESRTPNSPLHF. In DNA form, the CDR3 reads TGCGCCAGCAGTGAGTCCCGGACACCTAATTCACCCCTCCACTTT.

The J gene is TRBJ2-1, the V gene TRBV4-1; 9 bases map to TRBD2. V shed 0 bases and J 6 bases; nucleotides not matched to a gene: 9. This CDR3 is built from 17 residues. Germline CDR1 is MGHRA and CDR2 is YSYEKL. Written as DNA, the CDR3 is TGCGCCAGCAGCCAAGATGGGGGCGGACTAGCGCTCAATGAGCAGTTCTTC. It translates to CASSQDGGGLALNEQFF.

The CDR3 DNA reads TGTGCCAGCGAAAAGACAGGGACTAATGAAAAACTGTTTTTT. Its translation is CASEKTGTNEKLFF. The rearrangement joins TRBV18 to TRBJ1-4; 7 bases align to TRBD1. Germline CDR1 KGHSH, CDR2 LQKENI. The CDR3 length is 14 residues. The ends lost 8 bases at V and 2 bases at J; junction bases unmatched: 5.

The gene calls are TRBV19 and TRBJ1-2, with D unresolved. This CDR3 comprises 14 residues. Trimming left V 10 bases short and J 0 bases short, with 15 bases between. The germline gives CDR1 LNHDA, CDR2 SQIVND (reference sequence). The CDR3 DNA sequence: TGTGCCACCCCTGGCCGATACACTAACTATGGCTACACCTTC. It specifies CATPGRYTNYGYTF.

The chain uses TRBV15 and TRBJ1-2; 9 bases map to TRBD1. Germline-derived CDR1 and CDR2 are LNHNV and YYDKDF (reference sequence). Germline trimming cut 3 bases from V and 7 bases from J; bases unmatched to any gene: 12. The CDR3 is 16 amino acids. The CDR3 DNA follows: TGTGCCACCAGCAGGAAAGGGACAGGGCGTGCCGGTGGCTACACCTTC. Translation: CATSRKGTGRAGGYTF.

Remarks on this clone: Other DNA sequences in this sample translate to the same CDR3. V and J are TRBV2 and TRBJ1-5, with 10 bases lining up with TRBD1. With V trimmed by 4 bases and J by 4 bases, 1 base remained unmatched. From germline, CDR1 is SNHLY and CDR2 FYNNEI. The CDR3 is 14 amino acids. The CDR3 coding sequence is TGTGCCAGCAGTGGGACAGGGGGGAATCAGCCCCAGCATTTT. Protein product: CASSGTGGNQPQHF.

This rearrangement joins TRBV5-4 to TRBJ1-4; 7 nucleotides line up with TRBD1. Per the germline V gene, CDR1 is SGHNT and CDR2 is YYREEE (reference sequence). This CDR3 is 15 amino acids long. The junction had 5 bases not matched to a gene; V was cut back by 5 bases and J by 1 base. In DNA form, the CDR3 reads TGTGCCAGCAGGAATCAGGGGGGAACTAATGAAAAACTGTTTTTT. It is translated as CASRNQGGTNEKLFF.

The chain joins TRBV11-2 to TRBJ1-1, with D possibly being TRBD1 (5 bases). CDR1 SGHAT and CDR2 FQNNGV come from the germline V gene. Trimming left V 5 bases short and J 1 base short, with 11 bases between. The CDR3 contains 14 residues. The CDR3 spells CASSVFTGNTEAFF. The DNA of the CDR3 is TGTGCCAGCAGCGTTTTTACAGGGAACACTGAAGCTTTCTTT.

The chain recombines TRBV19 with TRBJ1-1; 7 nucleotides match TRBD1. The CDR3 contains 14 residues. Trimming at V came to 6 bases and at J to 2 bases, leaving 6 bases not matched to a gene. Looked up from germline, CDR1 is LNHDA and CDR2 is SQIVND (reference sequence). This CDR3 reads CASSPGQTNTEAFF. In DNA form, the CDR3 reads TGTGCCAGTAGCCCGGGACAGACTAACACTGAAGCTTTCTTT.

This sequence joins TRBV9 and TRBJ2-7; 9 bases agree with TRBD2. Unmatched junction bases numbered 10, after V lost 2 bases and J lost 7 bases. CDR1 is SGDLS, CDR2 YYNGEE, per germline. The CDR3 covers 15 residues. The CDR3 loop is CASSVQGTSLGEQYF. CDR3 coding DNA: TGTGCCAGCAGCGTGCAGGGGACTAGCCTTGGTGAGCAGTACTTC. The full variable domain, with the rest looked up from reference TRBV9 and TRBJ2-7, is DSGVTQTPKHLITATGQRVTLRCSPRSGDLSVYWYQQSLDQGLQFLIQYYNGEERAKGNILERFSAQQFPDLHSELNLSSLELGDSALYFCASSVQGTSLGEQYFGPGTRLTVT.

The rearrangement links TRBV9 to TRBJ2-7; 8 bases match TRBD1. Germline CDR1 SGDLS, CDR2 YYNGEE. Trimming cost V 0 bases and J 5 bases; bases outside gene matches: 7. The CDR3 runs to 15 residues. CDR3 sequence reads: CASSVAPQGVHEQYF. CDR3 nucleotide sequence: TGTGCCAGCAGCGTAGCCCCACAGGGGGTCCACGAGCAGTACTTC.

The chain couples TRBV5-6 to TRBJ1-2; 9 bases are shared with TRBD1. J gave up 1 base and V 4 bases, and 8 bases lay outside the gene matches. CDR1 SGHDT and CDR2 YYEEEE come from the germline V gene. The CDR3 has 16 amino acids. DNA for the CDR3: TGTGCCAGCAGCCCCCCGGGACAGGGCGGTAACTATGGCTACACCTTC. Its protein product is CASSPPGQGGNYGYTF.

The DNA for the CDR3 is TGTGCCAGCAGCTTCCGGCTAGCGGGAGGCGAGCAGTACTTC. This translates into CASSFRLAGGEQYF. This sequence joins TRBV5-4 and TRBJ2-7; TRBD2 matches 11 bases. The germline V gene encodes CDR1 SGHNT and CDR2 YYREEE (reference sequence). The CDR3 sequence is 14 residues long. The V segment lost 2 bases and the J segment 6 bases; nucleotides outside the gene matches: 4.